Listed below are T cell receptor beta chains from one sample, sequenced in a study of T cell responses to AZD1222 COVID-19 vaccine. Using immunoSEQ multiplex PCR, the repertoire was profiled, and TCRdb retains in-frame clones only, with some absent. The table lists 110,000 or so clones, 85% to 90% of them singletons. Specimen: peripheral blood, collected 28 days after the second AZD1222 dose. Receptor source: an adult who received the AZD1222 COVID-19 vaccine. CDR3s include the opening cysteine and the closing phenylalanine or tryptophan. The D gene is left open where the match is weak. Some rows have no size entry. The others give once, few or many, or a class for an expanded clone.

TRBJ2-6 . . TRBV25-1 CASSEHGGRGSGANVLTF TGTGCCAGCAGTGAACATGGGGGCAGGGGCTCTGGGGCCAACGTCCTGACTTTC
TRBJ1-2 . . TRBV5-1 CASSPGDGAILGYTF TGCGCCAGCAGCCCCGGGGACGGAGCAATCCTTGGCTACACCTTC
TRBJ2-3 . TRBD2 TRBV7-3 CASSLGLAGALPTDTQYF TGTGCCAGCAGCCTGGGACTAGCGGGGGCCCTTCCCACAGATACGCAGTATTTT
TRBJ1-6 . . TRBV15 CATSTSLGGGDNSPLHF TGTGCCACCAGCACCTCACTAGGCGGCGGAGATAATTCACCCCTCCACTTT
TRBJ2-7 . TRBD2 TRBV5-1 CASSSRTSGSYEQYF TGCGCCAGCAGCTCCCGGACTAGCGGGAGCTACGAGCAGTACTTC
TRBJ1-3 . . TRBV5-1 CASSPEGNTIYF TGCGCCAGCAGCCCGGAAGGAAACACCATATATTTT
TRBJ2-1 . TRBD2 TRBV24-1 CATSGGLAQRSGEQFF TGTGCCACCAGTGGGGGACTAGCCCAACGGTCCGGTGAGCAGTTCTTC
TRBJ1-6 . TRBD1 TRBV13 CASSPSGTDSPLHF TGTGCCAGCAGCCCTAGCGGGACAGACTCACCCCTCCACTTT
TRBJ2-5 . . TRBV3-1/TRBV3-2 CASSQVVRETQYF TGTGCCAGCAGCCAAGTAGTGAGGGAGACCCAGTACTTC
TRBJ1-4 . . TRBV21-1 CAKTSGEAATNEKLFF TGTGCCAAAACGAGCGGGGAGGCCGCAACTAATGAAAAACTGTTTTTT
TRBJ1-2 . . TRBV27 CASSFQNLGGYTF TGTGCCAGCAGTTTCCAAAACTTGGGTGGCTACACCTTC
TRBJ2-5 once . TRBV29-1 CSPWDRETQYF TGCAGCCCTTGGGATAGAGAGACCCAGTACTTC
TRBJ1-2 . . TRBV27 CASSTGWGPHFYGYTF TGTGCCAGCAGTACCGGATGGGGGCCTCATTTCTATGGCTACACCTTC
TRBJ1-2 . . TRBV4-3 CASSQEVSTAYGYTF TGCGCCAGCAGCCAAGAAGTCTCGACCGCGTATGGCTACACCTTC
TRBJ1-2 . . TRBV28 CASSLQGYGYTF TGTGCCAGCAGCCTACAGGGCTATGGCTACACCTTC
TRBJ1-4 . . TRBV29-1 CSARIGEKLFF TGCAGCGCCCGGATAGGAGAAAAACTGTTTTTT
TRBJ1-6 . TRBD1 TRBV3-1/TRBV3-2 CASSGTGTNSPLHF TGTGCCAGCAGCGGGACAGGGACTAATTCACCCCTCCACTTT
TRBJ2-2 . . TRBV7-3 CASSAQGTGELFF TGTGCCAGCAGCGCCCAGGGCACCGGGGAGCTGTTTTTT
TRBJ1-2 . . TRBV2 CASSITGEGGYTF TGTGCCAGCAGTATTACGGGTGAGGGTGGCTACACCTTC
TRBJ2-3 once . TRBV4-2 CASSPGTPWGTDTQYF TGTGCCAGCAGCCCAGGGACACCGTGGGGCACAGATACGCAGTATTTT
TRBJ2-5 . TRBD1 TRBV7-2 CASSYDREETQYF TGTGCCAGCAGCTATGACAGGGAAGAGACCCAGTACTTC
TRBJ1-2 once . TRBV27 CASSLSRGYGYTF TGTGCCAGCAGTTTATCCCGGGGCTATGGCTACACCTTC
TRBJ2-5 . TRBD2 TRBV2 CASRTGEGTQYF TGTGCCAGCAGGACGGGGGAGGGGACCCAGTACTTC
TRBJ2-7 . . TRBV7-9 CASSLDQDLYEQYF TGTGCCAGCAGCTTAGATCAGGACCTCTACGAGCAGTACTTC
TRBJ2-1 . . TRBV3-1/TRBV3-2 CASSFPRTLNEQFF TGTGCCAGCAGCTTCCCCCGGACACTCAATGAGCAGTTCTTC
TRBJ2-1 . TRBD1 TRBV19 CASSMDRSSYNEQFF TGTGCCAGTAGTATGGACAGGAGCTCCTACAATGAGCAGTTCTTC
TRBJ2-7 . TRBD1 TRBV7-3 CASSLSPGTAYEQYF TGTGCCAGCAGCTTATCCCCAGGGACAGCCTACGAGCAGTACTTC
TRBJ2-3 . . TRBV25-1 CASSGPQGSRTQYF TGTGCCAGCAGTGGACCGCAGGGCTCTCGTACGCAGTATTTT
TRBJ1-3 . . TRBV9 CASSASEQEAWSGNTIYF TGTGCCAGCAGCGCAAGTGAACAGGAGGCCTGGTCTGGAAACACCATATATTTT
TRBJ2-3 . . TRBV5-4 CASSLYGSTDTQYF TGTGCCAGCAGCTTGTATGGGAGCACAGATACGCAGTATTTT
TRBJ1-1 few . TRBV5-5 CASSLVLPLQVPYTEAFF TGTGCCAGCAGCTTGGTGCTCCCCCTACAGGTGCCCTACACTGAAGCTTTCTTT
TRBJ1-5 . . TRBV7-2 CASSLEDARPQHF TGTGCCAGCAGCTTAGAGGACGCCCGGCCCCAGCATTTT
TRBJ1-2 . . TRBV29-1 CSNSDRTGGYTF TGCAGCAACTCGGATAGGACTGGCGGCTACACCTTC
TRBJ1-1 . TRBD1 TRBV28 CAGQDGGEAFF TGTGCCGGACAGGACGGGGGTGAAGCTTTCTTT
TRBJ2-7 . . TRBV5-1 CASSRFRGNYEQYF TGCGCCAGCAGCCGGTTTAGGGGTAACTACGAGCAGTACTTC
TRBJ1-3 . . TRBV5-1 CASSLIDPGKHTIYF TGCGCCAGCAGCTTAATCGATCCAGGGAAACACACCATATATTTT
TRBJ2-7 . . TRBV12-3/TRBV12-4 CASSSPCPQYF TGTGCCAGCAGTTCTCCCTGCCCGCAGTACTTC
TRBJ2-3 . . TRBV3-1/TRBV3-2 CASSQVQGSDTQYF TGTGCCAGCAGCCAAGTCCAAGGATCAGATACGCAGTATTTT
TRBJ1-4 . TRBD1 TRBV27 CASRGTGEGEKLFF TGTGCCAGCAGGGGGACAGGGGAAGGAGAAAAACTGTTTTTT
TRBJ1-5 . TRBD1 TRBV28 CASSAGGGQPQHF TGTGCCAGCAGTGCAGGGGGCGGCCAGCCCCAGCATTTT
TRBJ1-1 . TRBD1 TRBV4-3 CASSDPGNRGEAFF TGCGCCAGCAGCGACCCAGGGAACAGGGGTGAAGCTTTCTTT
TRBJ2-7 once . TRBV3-1/TRBV3-2 CASPRHRTYEQYF TGTGCAAGCCCACGACACAGAACCTACGAGCAGTACTTC
TRBJ2-1 . . TRBV27 CASSKGGRYNEQFF TGTGCCAGCAGTAAAGGGGGGAGGTACAATGAGCAGTTCTTC
TRBJ2-4 . . TRBV13 CASSNQAEKNIQYF TGTGCCAGCAGCAATCAAGCTGAAAAAAACATTCAGTACTTC
TRBJ1-1 . . TRBV4-3 CASSPRDRNEAFF TGCGCCAGCAGCCCCCGTGACAGAAATGAAGCTTTCTTT
TRBJ2-7 . TRBD2 TRBV28 CASSLGLAGESEQYF TGTGCCAGCAGTTTAGGACTAGCGGGAGAAAGCGAGCAGTACTTC
TRBJ2-7 . . TRBV28 CASHSGRRKREQYF TGTGCCAGCCACTCGGGGCGGCGGAAAAGGGAGCAGTACTTC
TRBJ2-4 . . TRBV11-2 CASSSGTWFDKNIQYF TGTGCCAGCAGCTCCGGGACCTGGTTTGACAAAAACATTCAGTACTTC
TRBJ2-6 . . TRBV6-2/TRBV6-3 CASSPRRSGANVLTF TGTGCCAGCAGTCCCAGGCGGTCTGGGGCCAACGTCCTGACTTTC
TRBJ1-1 . . TRBV30 CAWRVYMNTEAFF TGTGCCTGGAGGGTTTACATGAACACTGAAGCTTTCTTT
TRBJ1-4 . . TRBV18 CASSPPLASATNEKLFF TGTGCCAGCTCACCACCGCTGGCCTCAGCAACTAATGAAAAACTGTTTTTT
TRBJ2-3 . . TRBV6-5 CASRGTPGDTQYF TGTGCCAGCAGAGGGACACCTGGCGATACGCAGTATTTT
TRBJ1-6 few . TRBV4-3 CASSQDRDSGGSPLHF TGCGCCAGCAGCCAAGATCGGGACTCAGGAGGTTCACCCCTCCACTTT
TRBJ2-3 . . TRBV11-3 CASSFGTTSTDTQYF TGTGCCAGCAGCTTTGGGACAACTAGCACAGATACGCAGTATTTT